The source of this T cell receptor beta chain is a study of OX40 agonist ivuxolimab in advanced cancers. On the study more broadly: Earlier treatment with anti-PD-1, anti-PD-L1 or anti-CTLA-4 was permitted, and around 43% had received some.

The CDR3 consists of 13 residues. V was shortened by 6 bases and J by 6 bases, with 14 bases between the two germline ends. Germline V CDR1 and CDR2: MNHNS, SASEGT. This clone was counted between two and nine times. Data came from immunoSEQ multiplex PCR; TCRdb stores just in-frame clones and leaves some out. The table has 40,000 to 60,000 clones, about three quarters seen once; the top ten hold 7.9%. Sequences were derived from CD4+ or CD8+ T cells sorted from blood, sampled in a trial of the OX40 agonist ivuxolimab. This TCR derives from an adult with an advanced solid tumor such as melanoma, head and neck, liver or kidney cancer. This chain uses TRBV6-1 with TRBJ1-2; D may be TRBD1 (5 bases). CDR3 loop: CASRRDQGNGYTF. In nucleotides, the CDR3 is TGTGCCAGCAGACGGGACCAGGGTAATGGCTACACCTTC.